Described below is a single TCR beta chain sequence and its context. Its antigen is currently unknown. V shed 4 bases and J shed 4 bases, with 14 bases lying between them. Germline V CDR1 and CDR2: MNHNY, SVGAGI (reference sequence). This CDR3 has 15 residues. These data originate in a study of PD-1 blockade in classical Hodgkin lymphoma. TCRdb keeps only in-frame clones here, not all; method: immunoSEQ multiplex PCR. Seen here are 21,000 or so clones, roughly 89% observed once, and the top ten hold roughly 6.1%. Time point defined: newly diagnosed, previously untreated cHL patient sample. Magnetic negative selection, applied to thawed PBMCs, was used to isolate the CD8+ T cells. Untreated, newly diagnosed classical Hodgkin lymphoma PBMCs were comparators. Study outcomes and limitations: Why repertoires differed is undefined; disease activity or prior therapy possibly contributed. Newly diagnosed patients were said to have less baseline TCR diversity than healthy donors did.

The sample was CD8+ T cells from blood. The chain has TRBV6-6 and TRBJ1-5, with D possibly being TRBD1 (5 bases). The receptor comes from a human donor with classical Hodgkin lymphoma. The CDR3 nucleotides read TGTGCCAGCAGTTCCGGGACGGCGGGGAATCAGCCCCAGCATTTT. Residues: CASSSGTAGNQPQHF.